This T cell receptor beta chain was profiled in a study of blood T cell repertoires in COVID-19. Study as a whole: The United States, Italy and Spain supplied acute and convalescent COVID-19 samples. T cells, B-cell-depleted T cells, or PBMCs provided the cDNA or gDNA that served as material.

In the original processing: Using reference gene primer amplification, nucleated cell counts were estimated. Some clones are missing from TCRdb's copy, which holds only in-frame ones; the method was immunoSEQ multiplex PCR. The V and J calls and clone size were taken over from that table, and D and trimming were inferred from the DNA. The profile covers under 250,000 clones, with around nine tenths appearing a single time and about 1.7% taken by the ten largest. The V gene lost 4 bases and the J gene lost 8 bases, with 19 bases spanning the gap. This CDR3 contains 15 residues. Germline V gives CDR1 SGHAT, CDR2 FQDESV (reference sequence).

Sequenced sample: peripheral blood. The sequence was obtained from a woman aged 55-70 years who had recovered from COVID-19. The chain carries TRBV11-1 and TRBJ2-3; tentative D call: TRBD2 (7 bases). CDR3 amino acids: CASSWAGALSGTQYF. In DNA, the CDR3 is TGTGCCAGCAGCTGGGCGGGGGCCCTTTCCGGTACGCAGTATTTT.